This TCR beta chain was retrieved from a study of a mutant IDH1 vaccine in newly diagnosed glioma. As for time point: week 23, last vaccination. In the vaccine, a single dose held 300 ug of the mutant IDH1 20-mer peptide, along with topical imiquimod. V was clipped by 4 bases and J by 3 bases, with 15 bases between them. The germline V gene encodes CDR1 SNHLY and CDR2 FYNNEI. This CDR3 comprises 15 residues. TCRdb's copy holds only in-frame clones and misses some; the assay was immunoSEQ multiplex PCR. Among 88,000 or so clones listed, approximately 85% were seen once. About this clone: Its antigen is unidentified.

The gene calls are TRBV2 and TRBJ1-2; D is unclear. The clonotype was recovered from a man aged 25-45 years with glioma. Some clones in this sample may be carry-over from other donors' samples. This sample comprised PBMCs, obtained from a glioma patient whose treatment included an IDH1 peptide vaccine. The DNA of the CDR3 is TGTGCCAGCAGTGGGTCGGGCGGGCGTCACTATGGCTACACCTTC. Its protein product is CASSGSGGRHYGYTF.